In its sample, the clone carrying this T cell receptor beta chain was seen many times. As yet, its antigen is unknown. The data were taken from a study of T-cell reconstitution after alpha-beta-depleted transplantation in children. Study results and caveats: Several hundred rapidly expanded clones from non-depleted graft cells reportedly supplied alpha-beta T cells about two months post-transplant. Day-60 TCRbeta diversity that was high in some patients was derived from surviving recipient T cells and thymic progenitors. T-cell counts and diversity at one year post-transplant came mainly from newly produced T cells.

This sample's TCRbeta library carried unique molecular identifier barcodes. TCRdb re-called the PCR reads through MiXCR, storing one row per CDR3 protein. The table shows under 300,000 distinct CDR3 sequences, with 11% occurring only once. The clonotype comes from a male patient aged 2-10 years who had a stem cell transplant for chronic granulomatous disease, so the T cells may come from the graft donor. This material consisted of peripheral blood, taken 180 days after TCRalphabeta/CD19-depleted stem cell transplant.

CDR3 DNA sequence: TGTGCCAGCAGGAAGACCGGAATACAAGAGACCCAGTACTTC. The encoded protein is CASRKTGIQETQYF. V usage is TRBV6-2 or TRBV6-3 and J usage is TRBJ2-5, with D hard to call. The CDR3 runs to 14 residues. With 6 bases removed from V and 2 bases from J, the gap between germline ends came to 13 bases. Germline loops: CDR1 MNHEY, CDR2 SVGEGT.